This T cell receptor beta chain emerged from a study of blood T cell repertoires in COVID-19 (dated by TCRdb to 2019 to 2021). For context, the study as a whole: Samples from collaborators originated in the United States, Italy and Spain and spanned both the acute and convalescent phases of COVID-19. A freely available public database, intended as a resource for researchers studying the immune response to SARS-CoV-2, is where the repertoires were released. The samples were drawn from two sources: the first 160 participants of the ongoing ImmuneRACE study, and approximately 1,300 subjects contributed by 6 global collaborators. The prospective study material was composed of cDNA or gDNA derived from T cells, B-cell-depleted T cells, or PBMCs. Where HLA class I and class II types were available, the types were taken from metadata supplied by the sample provider, not from assay-based typing. Deeply sampled blood TCRbeta repertoires from subjects exposed to, actively infected with, or recovered from COVID-19 were included in the dataset. The sample metadata nearly always contained a de-identified subject ID, COVID-19 status, age in years and sex. Results the study describes overall, beyond this receptor: The quantity of clinical and demographic metadata differed by source and by participant and was supplied without curation.

As for this clone: It lacks a known antigen. Base qualities are missing; no much larger clone stands one base away.

In the prospective study, participants were about 18 to 95 years old, resided in fewer than 25 geographic areas of the United States, and were enrolled through a virtual design. In the prospective study, participants were assigned to cohorts based on the clinical history participants reported in a screening survey and a study questionnaire. For ImmuneRACE Cohort 3, a participant was defined as recovered based on two consecutive negative NP/OP PCR tests, clearance by a healthcare professional, or resolution of symptoms. Each participant in the prospective study had whole blood, serum and a nasopharyngeal or oropharyngeal swab collected by mobile phlebotomists. Over a roughly two-month period, participants in the prospective study had the option of providing additional blood draws and questionnaires. Before DNA extraction, prospective study blood samples were shipped either frozen or at room temperature.

Inclusive of the bounding cysteine and phenylalanine, the CDR3 is 16 residues long. The DNA shown is the 48-base CDR3, in frame from base 1. The germline V gene gives CDR1 as MDHEN and CDR2 as SYDVKM. Trimming removed 5 bases from V and 0 bases from J; the gene matches leave 5 bases unexplained. TCRbeta CDR3 regions were amplified from genomic DNA using the immunoSEQ Assay, a bias-controlled multiplex PCR. Under the source paper's analysis protocol: Within the assay, amplification of reference gene primers was used to estimate how many nucleated cells each sample contained. To quantify the absolute abundance of each unique TCRbeta CDR3 rearrangement, sequence reads were collapsed and filtered. For each sample, productive Simpson clonality was calculated as the square root of Simpson's diversity index over productive rearrangements. TCRdb stores this immuneACCESS table with in-frame sequences only. Part of the clones is absent; in the studies checked, under half of the shortfall reflects unresolved V genes, and no reason is known for the rest. From that table come the V and J calls and clone size; the DNA was used to work out D and trimming. A total of more than 300,000 clones appear in this sample, around 83% of them only once. The leading ten clones occupy approximately 5.4% of the sample.

Sequencing input: PBMCs or T cells enriched from blood (not recorded which). This chain joins TRBV28 to TRBJ2-3; TRBD2 agrees with 10 junctional bases. The receptor was derived from a woman in her 50s who had recovered from COVID-19. Read as DNA, the sequence is TGTGCCAGCAGTCTCACGACTAGCGGGAGCACAGATACGCAGTATTTT. Its translation is CASSLTTSGSTDTQYF.